Shown below are 31 T cell receptor beta chains from a single sample sequenced in a study of shared clonotypes between healthy human individuals. Sequencing used immunoSEQ multiplex PCR; TCRdb keeps in-frame clones, though not all of them. The repertoire holds about 2.3 million clones, with roughly 92% as singletons. What was sequenced was naive CD4+ T cells from PBMCs. Indicated subset: CD45RA+ positively selected. Receptor source: a man between 18 and 35 years old in good health. Some clones in this sample may be carry-over from other donors' samples.

About this clone itself: This sample also contains other DNA sequences that code for the same CDR3. The rearrangement links TRBV30 to TRBJ1-4; TRBD1 is a possible D gene (5 bases). The CDR3 covers 13 residues. Germline CDR1 reads GTSNPN; CDR2 reads SVGIG (reference sequence). V lost 3 bases and J lost 8, with 13 bases in between. Written as DNA, the CDR3 is TGTGCCTGGAGCCCGGGGGTGGACGAAAAACTGTTTTTT. Translating it yields CAWSPGVDEKLFF.

The V and J genes are TRBV7-9 and TRBJ1-3, with D possibly matching TRBD1 (6 bases). CDR1 and CDR2 from the germline V gene are SEHNR and FQNEAQ (reference sequence). The CDR3 extends over 14 amino acids. V dropped 6 bases and J dropped 4 bases, with 13 bases sitting between them. The DNA for the CDR3 is TGTGCCAGCAGTATTGGGACATTCGGAAACACCATATATTTT. It is translated as CASSIGTFGNTIYF.

Note on this clone: The sample contains more than one DNA sequence encoding this CDR3. The chain recombines TRBV9 with TRBJ2-7, with TRBD1 matching 7 bases. Looked up from germline, CDR1 is SGDLS and CDR2 is YYNGEE. J gave up 2 bases and V 3 bases, and 2 bases lay outside the gene matches. The CDR3 has 13 residues. The CDR3 DNA is TGTGCCAGCAGCGCGCAGGGGGCCTACGAGCAGTACTTC. Its protein product is CASSAQGAYEQYF.

This clone was detected only once. In DNA form, the CDR3 reads TGTGCCAGCAGCCTAATTCCGGGGCCGAACACTGAAGCTTTCTTT. This translates into CASSLIPGPNTEAFF. V usage is TRBV6-6 and J usage is TRBJ1-1; TRBD1 is a possible D gene (5 bases). Trimming took off 6 bases at V and 1 base at J, with 15 bases between the two ends. The CDR3 has 15 residues. From germline, CDR1 is MNHNY and CDR2 SVGAGI (reference sequence).

The gene calls are TRBV7-2 and TRBJ1-5, with D hard to call. Trimming removed 4 bases at V and 4 bases at J, with 8 bases between. The CDR3 length is 13 residues. Germline values: CDR1 SGHTA, CDR2 FQGNSA. The CDR3 loop reads CASSSYLNQPQHF. The CDR3 bases are TGTGCCAGCAGCTCGTACCTAAATCAGCCCCAGCATTTT.

This chain connects TRBV2 to TRBJ1-2; D is ambiguous. CDR1 SNHLY and CDR2 FYNNEI come from the germline V gene. This CDR3 contains 12 residues. Between the trimmed V and J ends, which lost 4 bases and 4 bases, there was a span of 7 bases. As DNA, the CDR3 is TGTGCCAGCAGTGCGGACTTCTATGGCTACACCTTC. Translating gives CASSADFYGYTF.

The V call is TRBV27, the J call TRBJ2-1; D gene uncertain. The germline CDR1 and CDR2 sequences are MNHEY and SMNVEV (reference sequence). V lost 7 bases and J lost 9, with 22 bases in between. This CDR3 is 15 amino acids long. In DNA, the CDR3 is TGTGCCAGCACCCCGTATATGGGTACCGACCTTGAGCAGTTCTTC. The encoded protein is CASTPYMGTDLEQFF.

This chain connects TRBV6-6 to TRBJ2-7; 10 bases fit TRBD1. CDR1 MNHNY and CDR2 SVGAGI come from the germline V gene (reference sequence). Unmatched junction bases numbered 12, after V lost 6 bases and J lost 7 bases. The CDR3 has 15 residues. The CDR3 sequence is CASRDSDRGLREQYF. CDR3 nucleotide sequence: TGTGCCAGCAGAGATAGCGACAGGGGGCTAAGGGAGCAGTACTTC.

The chain combines TRBV5-1 with TRBJ2-7; TRBD2 agrees at 11 bases. The germline CDR1 and CDR2 sequences are SGHRS and YFSETQ. This CDR3 comprises 17 residues. J gave up 2 bases and V 4 bases, and 11 bases lay outside the gene matches. The CDR3 reads CASSLGTSGNWAYEQYF. The DNA of the CDR3 is TGCGCCAGCAGCCTCGGGACTAGCGGAAATTGGGCCTACGAGCAGTACTTC.

The chain links TRBV28 to TRBJ2-5; possibly TRBD1 for D (5 bases). Trimming pared 1 base from V and 13 bases from J, leaving 16 bases between. The CDR3 spans 13 residues. Per germline, CDR1 MDHEN and CDR2 SYDVKM. The CDR3 bases are TGTGCCAGCAGTTTATACCATGGACACCCGGGGTACTTC. It yields the protein CASSLYHGHPGYF.

This sequence joins TRBV10-3 and TRBJ2-6; 8 positions match TRBD2. CDR3 length: 20 residues. CDR1 and CDR2 (germline): ENHRY, SYGVKD. V lost 0 bases to trimming and J lost 2 bases; unmatched junction nucleotides: 12. The CDR3 nucleotides read TGTGCCATCAGTGAGTCTAGCGGGATACGTACCCGCACTGGGGCCAACGTCCTGACTTTC. This sequence encodes CAISESSGIRTRTGANVLTF.

This chain connects TRBV7-2 to TRBJ2-5, with D tentatively TRBD1 or TRBD2 (5 bases each). V was clipped by 2 bases and J by 2 bases, with 12 bases between them. The CDR3 length is 15 residues. The germline gives CDR1 SGHTA, CDR2 FQGNSA. The CDR3 reads CASSLLGERQETQYF. The CDR3 region has the DNA TGTGCCAGCAGCTTACTGGGGGAGAGGCAAGAGACCCAGTACTTC.

The rearrangement joins TRBV4-2 to TRBJ1-3; 7 nucleotides align to TRBD1. The junction had 5 bases not matched to a gene; V was cut back by 6 bases and J by 0 bases. Germline V gives CDR1 LGHNA, CDR2 YNFKEQ. This CDR3 is built from 15 residues. The CDR3 is CASSLDRISGNTIYF. The DNA of the CDR3 is TGTGCCAGCAGTCTGGACAGGATCTCTGGAAACACCATATATTTT.

This chain uses TRBV30 with TRBJ2-1; 7 bases agree with TRBD2. The germline CDR1 and CDR2 sequences are GTSNPN and SVGIG (reference sequence). The CDR3 covers 14 residues. V lost 3 bases to trimming and J lost 4 bases; unmatched junction nucleotides: 6. CDR3 protein: CAWSGLGPYNEQFF. DNA of the CDR3: TGTGCCTGGAGCGGACTAGGTCCTTACAATGAGCAGTTCTTC.

With regard to this clone: This same CDR3 is encoded by further DNA sequences in the sample. The chain couples TRBV11-3 to TRBJ2-5, with D hard to call. CDR3 length equals 14 residues. Trimming cost V 5 bases and J 0 bases, with 10 bases left between them. CDR1 and CDR2 from the germline V gene are SGHNT and YENEEA. CDR3 amino acids: CASSPGPYQETQYF. Here the CDR3 DNA reads TGTGCCAGCAGCCCCGGCCCGTACCAAGAGACCCAGTACTTC.

The gene calls are TRBV7-9 and TRBJ2-7; 9 bases align to TRBD2. The CDR3 extends over 14 amino acids. V lost 8 bases to trimming and J lost 3 bases; unmatched junction nucleotides: 8. Germline V lookup: CDR1 SEHNR, CDR2 FQNEAQ (reference sequence). Here the CDR3 reads CASGVSGRIYEQYF. The CDR3 nucleotides are TGTGCCAGCGGCGTTAGCGGGAGAATCTACGAGCAGTACTTC.

The chain combines TRBV10-3 with TRBJ2-3; 11 bases map to TRBD2. The trim removed 6 bases at V and 4 bases at J, leaving 3 bases unmatched. The CDR3 runs 14 residues. Germline values: CDR1 ENHRY, CDR2 SYGVKD. The CDR3: CAIRPGLAADTQYF. Written as DNA, the CDR3 is TGTGCCATCAGGCCGGGACTAGCGGCAGATACGCAGTATTTT.

This chain joins TRBV4-3 and TRBJ2-1, with TRBD1 as a possible D gene (6 bases). Trimming took 4 bases from V and 4 from J, leaving 14 bases between them. CDR1 LGHNA and CDR2 YSLEER come from the germline V gene. CDR3 length: 15 amino acids. The CDR3, as DNA: TGCGCCAGCAGCCTTGACAGGCCGGATTACAATGAGCAGTTCTTC. This sequence encodes CASSLDRPDYNEQFF.

The sample holds one count of this clone. V gene TRBV28 combines with J gene TRBJ1-2; 8 bases fit TRBD1. Germline loops: CDR1 MDHEN, CDR2 SYDVKM. The V gene end was trimmed by 3 bases and the J gene end by 8 bases; junction bases not matched to a gene: 8. CDR3 length: 14 residues. The CDR3 DNA sequence: TGTGCCAGCAGTTTTAACAGGGGGTTTCGGGGCTACACCTTC. Its translation is CASSFNRGFRGYTF.

This sequence joins TRBV6-5 and TRBJ2-7; 9 positions match TRBD2. The CDR3 extends over 14 amino acids. V lost 6 bases to trimming and J lost 5 bases; unmatched junction nucleotides: 8. The germline gives CDR1 MNHEY, CDR2 SVGAGI. The CDR3 loop is CASRDSGSIHEQYF. CDR3 nucleotide sequence: TGTGCCAGCAGGGATAGCGGGAGTATACACGAGCAGTACTTC.

The V gene is TRBV2, the J gene TRBJ1-1; 8 bases are shared with TRBD1. This CDR3 is built from 11 residues. J was trimmed by 3 bases and V by 9 bases; bases with no gene match: 0. CDR1 SNHLY and CDR2 FYNNEI come from the germline V gene. This chain's CDR3 is CARDRDTEAFF. CDR3 nucleotide sequence: TGTGCCAGGGACAGGGACACTGAAGCTTTCTTT.

The V gene is TRBV7-2, the J gene TRBJ2-7; 8 bases map to TRBD1. Germline CDR1 SGHTA, CDR2 FQGNSA. V shed 8 bases and J 3 bases; nucleotides not matched to a gene: 6. This CDR3 has 13 residues. CDR3 sequence: CASGGTGRYEQYF. For the CDR3, the DNA is TGTGCCAGCGGAGGGACAGGCCGCTACGAGCAGTACTTC.

Here the CDR3 reads CASSQTPVYTDTQYF. For the CDR3, the DNA is TGTGCCAGTAGCCAGACTCCAGTTTACACAGATACGCAGTATTTT. The chain has TRBV19 and TRBJ2-3, with unresolved D. Germline V gene data show CDR1 as LNHDA and CDR2 as SQIVND (reference sequence). The CDR3 is 15 residues long. V lost 6 bases and J lost 2, with 15 bases in between.

The chain couples TRBV19 to TRBJ1-1; no reliable D call. The V end lost 4 bases, the J end lost 11 bases, and 20 bases lay between the germline ends. CDR3 length: 14 residues. The germline V gene has CDR1 LNHDA and CDR2 SQIVND (reference sequence). For the CDR3, the DNA is TGTGCCAGTAGTAAAAGCGCCAGGAGCTCCGACGCTTTCTTT. Translated: CASSKSARSSDAFF.

The rearrangement uses TRBV18 and TRBJ2-7; TRBD1 might be the D (6 bases). Germline V gene lookup returns CDR1 KGHSH and CDR2 LQKENI. The CDR3 loop spans 16 amino acids. Trimming took 2 bases from V and 0 from J, leaving 14 bases between them. CDR3 loop: CASSPTGQGSSYEQYF. Here the CDR3 DNA reads TGTGCCAGCTCACCAACAGGGCAGGGTAGCTCCTACGAGCAGTACTTC.

This chain links TRBV6-5 with TRBJ2-7; D call uncertain. V was cut by 6 bases and J by 6 bases, with 12 bases left in between. This CDR3 contains 12 residues. CDR1 MNHEY and CDR2 SVGAGI come from the germline V gene. Written as DNA, the CDR3 is TGTGCCAGCAGCCGCAGGCGTGGCGAGCAGTACTTC. Protein product: CASSRRRGEQYF.

The sample holds one count of this clone. V is TRBV21-1 and J is TRBJ2-7; the table calls TRBD2, which could not be checked here. TRBV21-1 is assigned pseudogene status. The CDR3 has 15 residues. CDR3 sequence (DNA): TGTGCCAGAGGGACCATGGAGGGATTCCTCTACGAGCAGTACTTC. This translates into CARGTMEGFLYEQYF.

The chain links TRBV29-1 to TRBJ1-2; no firm D call. This CDR3 is 12 amino acids long. Between the trimmed V and J ends, which lost 4 bases and 4 bases, there was a span of 10 bases. Per germline, CDR1 SQVTM and CDR2 ANQGSEA. Here the CDR3 DNA reads TGCAGCGTTGGGCGGCAAAGCTATGGCTACACCTTC. Its protein is CSVGRQSYGYTF.

This rearrangement joins TRBV11-3 to TRBJ2-3; TRBD2 agrees at 9 bases. The CDR3 runs 18 residues. Germline CDR1 and CDR2: SGHNT and YENEEA. The V and J ends lost 3 bases and 0 bases, in that order; junction bases with no gene match: 10. The CDR3 reads CASSFKTSGSPSTDTQYF. The CDR3 bases are TGTGCCAGCAGCTTTAAGACTAGCGGATCTCCTAGCACAGATACGCAGTATTTT. Full variable domain (rest looked up from reference TRBV11-3 and TRBJ2-3): EAGVVQSPRYKIIEKKQPVAFWCNPISGHNTLYWYLQNLGQGPELLIRYENEEAVDDSQLPKDRFSAERLKGVDSTLKIQPAELGDSAVYLCASSFKTSGSPSTDTQYFGPGTRLTVL.

Regarding this clone: Other DNA sequences in this sample translate to the same CDR3. V is TRBV7-3 and J is TRBJ2-3; 11 nucleotides line up with TRBD2. CDR1 is SGHTA, CDR2 FQGTGA, per germline. Trimming at V came to 6 bases and at J to 0 bases, leaving 2 bases not matched to a gene. This CDR3 region has 15 residues. CDR3 in DNA: TGTGCCAGCAGTCGGACTAGCGGGAGCACAGATACGCAGTATTTT. It is translated as CASSRTSGSTDTQYF.

The rearrangement links TRBV7-2 to TRBJ2-7; D is undetermined. The CDR3 loop spans 16 amino acids. The germline CDR1 and CDR2 sequences are SGHTA and FQGNSA. Deletions cut 1 base from V and 0 bases from J, with 13 bases between. CDR3 loop: CASSLDPRFDSYEQYF. The CDR3 DNA sequence: TGTGCCAGCAGCTTAGATCCGCGCTTCGACTCCTACGAGCAGTACTTC.